Detailed here is one T cell receptor beta chain. The antigen is not known. The CDR3 runs 17 residues. V gave up 4 bases and J gave up 7 bases; unmatched junction bases: 15. Germline lookup yields CDR1 MGHRA and CDR2 YSYEKL. The data originate from a study of cytomegalovirus exposure and HLA in healthy donors. Study overall: Within an early data release were 85 million or so unique TCRs drawn from HLA-typed donors. Study-wide results and limits: The authors later linked a missense DCLRE1C variant to TCR beta V- and J-gene trimming.

Primers included in the PCR were 60 Vbeta and 13 Jbeta primers. TCRdb's table, derived via immunoSEQ multiplex PCR, lists solely in-frame clones and lacks some. In total, the table holds 150,000 to 250,000 clones. The TCR originated in a boy between 10 and 17 years old in good health and CMV-seronegative. Material: PBMCs. The chain employs TRBV4-1 and TRBJ1-5, with TRBD1 matching 8 bases. The CDR3 DNA reads TGCGCCAGCAGCCCACAGGGGGTTGGGCTCGGCTACCAGCCCCAGCATTTT. Translating it yields CASSPQGVGLGYQPQHF.